The TCR beta chain under discussion was sequenced for a study of shared clonotypes between healthy human individuals. Overall study: CD4 naive and CD4 memory each took three plates per donor, while CD8 naive took two and CD8 memory one. Points from the study as a whole: In several donors, around 5% of naive CD4 clonotypes appeared in common. Owing to a small donor count, the genetic and exposure-history diversity represented was limited.

Participating donors were healthy, HIV-negative adults free of recent acute infections or vaccinations. The CDR3 sequence is 15 residues long. The V and J ends lost 3 bases and 0 bases respectively, with 12 bases between them. Germline V gene lookup returns CDR1 MNHEY and CDR2 SMNVEV (reference sequence). The method was immunoSEQ multiplex PCR; TCRdb's version includes in-frame clones alone and lacks a portion of them. The data show some 360,000 clones, over 70% seen once. Regarding this clone: The antigen remains unidentified.

This sequence was found in a young man in good health. The sequenced sample was memory CD4+ T cells sorted from blood. The subset here: CD45RA-negative fraction. The V and J genes are TRBV27 and TRBJ2-7; D gene uncertain. In nucleotides, the CDR3 is TGTGCCAGCAGTTTGGCACTGGATATCTCCTACGAGCAGTACTTC. It translates to CASSLALDISYEQYF.